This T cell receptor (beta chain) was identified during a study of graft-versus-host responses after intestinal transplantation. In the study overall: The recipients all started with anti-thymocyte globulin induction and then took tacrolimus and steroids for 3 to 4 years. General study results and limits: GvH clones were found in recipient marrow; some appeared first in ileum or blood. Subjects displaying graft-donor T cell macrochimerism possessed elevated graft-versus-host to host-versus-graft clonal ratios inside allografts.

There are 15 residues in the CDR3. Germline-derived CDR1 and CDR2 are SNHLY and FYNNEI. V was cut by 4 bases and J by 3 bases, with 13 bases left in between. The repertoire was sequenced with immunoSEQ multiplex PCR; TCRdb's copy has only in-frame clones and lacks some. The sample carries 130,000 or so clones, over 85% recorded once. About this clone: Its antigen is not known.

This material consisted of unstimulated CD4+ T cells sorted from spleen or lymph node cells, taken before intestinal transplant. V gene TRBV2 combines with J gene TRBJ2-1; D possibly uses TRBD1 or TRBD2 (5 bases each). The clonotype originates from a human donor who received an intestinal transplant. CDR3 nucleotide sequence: TGTGCCAGCAGTGTTTGGGGGACCGGCTACAATGAGCAGTTCTTC. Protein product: CASSVWGTGYNEQFF.